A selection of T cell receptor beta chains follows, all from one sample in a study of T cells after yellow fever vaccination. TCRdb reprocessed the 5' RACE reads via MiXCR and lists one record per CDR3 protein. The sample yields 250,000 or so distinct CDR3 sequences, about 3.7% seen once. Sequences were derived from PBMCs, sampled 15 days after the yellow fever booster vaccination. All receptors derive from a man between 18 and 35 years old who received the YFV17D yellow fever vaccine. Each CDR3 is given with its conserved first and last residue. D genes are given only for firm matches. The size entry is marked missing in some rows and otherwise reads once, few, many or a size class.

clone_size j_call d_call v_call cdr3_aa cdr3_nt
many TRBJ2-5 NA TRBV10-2 CASSESGETQYF TGCGCCAGCAGTGAGTCCGGGGAGACCCAGTACTTC
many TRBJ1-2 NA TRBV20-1 CSARVAREANGYTF TGCAGTGCTAGAGTGGCTAGGGAGGCGAATGGCTACACCTTC
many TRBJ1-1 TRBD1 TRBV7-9 CASSFSRDRDLEAFF TGTGCCAGCAGTTTCTCGAGGGACAGGGACCTTGAAGCTTTCTTT
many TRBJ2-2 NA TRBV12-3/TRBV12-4 CASNFQGSGELFF TGTGCCAGCAACTTCCAGGGGTCCGGGGAGCTGTTTTTT
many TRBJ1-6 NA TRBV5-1 CASSLAGQKYNSPLHF TGCGCCAGCAGCTTGGCCGGACAGAAATATAATTCACCCCTCCACTTT
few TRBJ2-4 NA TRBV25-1 CASSETGDIQNIQYF TGTGCCAGCAGTGAAACGGGGGACATCCAAAACATTCAGTACTTC
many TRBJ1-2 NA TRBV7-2 CASSSGTRGLWGYTF TGTGCCAGCAGCTCCGGGACTCGCGGCTTATGGGGCTACACCTTC
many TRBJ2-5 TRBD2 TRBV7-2 CASSLLAGGLETQYF TGTGCCAGCAGCTTACTAGCGGGGGGGCTAGAGACCCAGTACTTC
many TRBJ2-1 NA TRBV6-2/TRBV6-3 CASSSTAPFTGIVNEQFF TGTGCCAGCAGTTCCACGGCCCCCTTTACAGGGATCGTCAATGAGCAGTTCTTC
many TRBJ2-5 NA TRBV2 CASSPTGPQETQYF TGTGCCAGCAGTCCTACAGGGCCTCAAGAGACCCAGTACTTC
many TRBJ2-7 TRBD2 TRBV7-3 CASSFGLAGSEQYF TGTGCCAGCAGCTTTGGACTAGCGGGTTCCGAGCAGTACTTC
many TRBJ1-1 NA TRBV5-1 CASSFEGETEAFF TGCGCCAGCAGCTTTGAGGGGGAAACTGAAGCTTTCTTT
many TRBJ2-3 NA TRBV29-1 CSVRAKDTQYF TGCAGCGTTAGAGCGAAAGATACGCAGTATTTT
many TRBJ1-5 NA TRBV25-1 CASSESGIGNQPQHF TGTGCCAGCAGTGAATCTGGAATTGGGAATCAGCCCCAGCATTTT
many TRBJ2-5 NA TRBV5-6 CASSLVGVPQETQYF TGTGCCAGCAGCTTGGTCGGGGTCCCCCAAGAGACCCAGTACTTC
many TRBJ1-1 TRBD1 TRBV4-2 CASQEQGENTEAFF TGTGCCAGCCAGGAGCAGGGGGAGAACACTGAAGCTTTCTTT
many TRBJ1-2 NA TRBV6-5 CASSYGLAHQGQQFNYGYTF TGTGCCAGCAGTTACGGGTTAGCGCACCAAGGACAGCAATTTAACTATGGCTACACCTTC
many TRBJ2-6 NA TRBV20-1 CSARVQGAPGANVLTF TGCAGTGCTAGAGTTCAGGGAGCCCCTGGGGCCAACGTCCTGACTTTC
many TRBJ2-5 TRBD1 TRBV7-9 CASSSGTGGRETQYF TGTGCCAGCAGCTCCGGGACAGGGGGCAGAGAGACCCAGTACTTC
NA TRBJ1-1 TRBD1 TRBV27 CASSPDRGGFFEAFF TGTGCCAGCAGCCCCGACAGGGGCGGATTTTTTGAAGCTTTCTTT
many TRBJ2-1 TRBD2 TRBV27 CASSSGTSGSYNEQFF TGTGCCAGCAGTTCCGGGACTAGCGGCTCCTACAATGAGCAGTTCTTC
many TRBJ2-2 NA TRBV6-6 CASSYGGGPGELFF TGTGCCAGCAGTTACGGCGGAGGACCCGGGGAGCTGTTTTTT
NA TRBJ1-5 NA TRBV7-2 CARRLWGNQPQHF TGTGCCCGCCGCCTCTGGGGCAATCAGCCCCAGCATTTT
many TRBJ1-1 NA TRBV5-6 CASSLVGSKGWTEAFF TGTGCCAGCAGCTTGGTCGGGTCTAAAGGTTGGACTGAAGCTTTCTTT
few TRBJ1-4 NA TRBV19 CASGPWEREKLFF TGTGCCAGTGGACCTTGGGAGAGAGAAAAACTGTTTTTT
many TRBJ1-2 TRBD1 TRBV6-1 CASSETRTGWNIRYTF TGTGCCAGCAGTGAAACTCGGACAGGGTGGAATATCCGCTACACCTTC
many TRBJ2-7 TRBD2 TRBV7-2 CASSSKAGDYEQYF TGTGCCAGCAGCTCTAAAGCGGGGGACTACGAGCAGTACTTC
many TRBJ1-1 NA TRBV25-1 CASSDLGAEAFF TGTGCCAGCAGCGACCTTGGCGCTGAAGCTTTCTTT
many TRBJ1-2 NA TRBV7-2 CASSARPQGYGYTF TGTGCCAGCAGCGCCCGTCCGCAGGGCTATGGCTACACCTTC
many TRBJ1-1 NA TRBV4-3 CASSQDKGATEAFF TGCGCCAGCAGCCAAGATAAAGGGGCCACTGAAGCTTTCTTT
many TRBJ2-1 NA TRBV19 CASAWGRSYNEQFF TGTGCCAGTGCATGGGGTCGCTCCTACAATGAGCAGTTCTTC
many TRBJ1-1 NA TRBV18 CASAQEGTDLGEAFF TGTGCCAGCGCGCAGGAGGGGACGGACCTAGGTGAAGCTTTCTTT
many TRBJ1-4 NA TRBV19 CASSPGFEKLFF TGTGCCAGTAGTCCCGGATTTGAAAAACTGTTTTTT
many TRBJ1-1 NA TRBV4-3 CASSRDTGFSEAFF TGCGCCAGCAGCCGAGATACAGGGTTCTCTGAAGCTTTCTTT
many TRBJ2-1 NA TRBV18 CASSQGTPSGLNEQFF TGTGCCAGCTCACAGGGGACTCCGTCGGGGTTGAATGAGCAGTTCTTC
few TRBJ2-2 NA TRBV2 CASRQDGGGELFF TGTGCCAGCAGGCAGGACGGCGGAGGGGAGCTGTTTTTT
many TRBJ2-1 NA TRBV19 CASSPRGARDNEQFF TGTGCCAGTAGCCCGAGGGGGGCTAGGGACAATGAGCAGTTCTTC
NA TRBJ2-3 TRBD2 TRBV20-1 CSANDPGGITDTQYF TGCAGTGCTAACGATCCGGGGGGAATCACAGATACGCAGTATTTT
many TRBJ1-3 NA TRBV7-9 CASVRTASGNTIYF TGTGCCAGCGTCAGGACAGCGTCTGGAAACACCATATATTTT
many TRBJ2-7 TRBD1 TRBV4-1 CASSPDRDRGSYEQYF TGCGCCAGCAGTCCAGACCGGGACAGGGGATCCTACGAGCAGTACTTC
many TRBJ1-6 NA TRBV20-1 CSASVSYNSPLHF TGCAGTGCTAGTGTCTCCTATAATTCACCCCTCCACTTT
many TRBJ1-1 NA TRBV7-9 CASSSGGATEAFF TGTGCCAGCAGCTCCGGGGGAGCGACTGAAGCTTTCTTT
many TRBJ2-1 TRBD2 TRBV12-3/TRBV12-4 CAIQGLAHGNEQFF TGTGCCATACAGGGACTAGCGCATGGAAATGAGCAGTTCTTC
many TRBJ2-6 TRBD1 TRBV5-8 CASTRTGTYSGANVLTF TGTGCCAGCACCAGGACAGGGACCTACTCTGGGGCCAACGTCCTGACTTTC
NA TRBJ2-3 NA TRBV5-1 CASSLFQGSDTQYF TGCGCCAGCAGCTTATTCCAGGGGTCAGATACGCAGTATTTT
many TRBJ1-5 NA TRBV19 CATTPGNQPQHF TGTGCCACCACCCCCGGCAATCAGCCCCAGCATTTT
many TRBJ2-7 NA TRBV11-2 CASSLESLPEQYF TGTGCCAGCAGCTTAGAATCCCTTCCCGAGCAGTACTTC
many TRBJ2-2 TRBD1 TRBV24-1 CATSDPTGAGELFF TGTGCCACCAGTGATCCGACAGGGGCCGGGGAGCTGTTTTTT
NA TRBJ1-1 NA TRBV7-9 CASGLQGRNTEAFF TGTGCCAGCGGCTTACAGGGACGGAACACTGAAGCTTTCTTT
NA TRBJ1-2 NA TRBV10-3 CAISESVVAAGRGGYTF TGTGCCATCAGTGAGTCAGTCGTTGCAGCGGGCAGGGGCGGCTACACCTTC
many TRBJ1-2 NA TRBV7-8 CASSLGLEESLYGYTF TGTGCCAGCAGCTTAGGGTTGGAAGAGAGTCTCTATGGCTACACCTTC
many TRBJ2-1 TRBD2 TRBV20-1 CSAPGSGETYNEQFF TGCAGTGCTCCCGGTAGCGGGGAGACCTACAATGAGCAGTTCTTC